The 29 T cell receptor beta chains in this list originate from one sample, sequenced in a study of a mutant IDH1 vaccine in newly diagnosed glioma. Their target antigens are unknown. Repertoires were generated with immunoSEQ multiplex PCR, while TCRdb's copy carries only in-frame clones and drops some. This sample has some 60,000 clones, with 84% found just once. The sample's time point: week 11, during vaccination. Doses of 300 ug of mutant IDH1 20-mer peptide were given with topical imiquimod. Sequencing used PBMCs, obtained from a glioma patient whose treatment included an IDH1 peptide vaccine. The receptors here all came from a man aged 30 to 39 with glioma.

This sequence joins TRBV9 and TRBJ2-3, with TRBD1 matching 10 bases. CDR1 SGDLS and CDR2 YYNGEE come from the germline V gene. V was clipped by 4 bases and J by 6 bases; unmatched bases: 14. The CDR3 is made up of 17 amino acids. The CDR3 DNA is TGTGCCAGCAGCCTAACCCAGGGACAGGGGTGGTCGGATACGCAGTATTTT. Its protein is CASSLTQGQGWSDTQYF. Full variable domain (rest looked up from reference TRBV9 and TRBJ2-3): DSGVTQTPKHLITATGQRVTLRCSPRSGDLSVYWYQQSLDQGLQFLIQYYNGEERAKGNILERFSAQQFPDLHSELNLSSLELGDSALYFCASSLTQGQGWSDTQYFGPGTRLTVL.

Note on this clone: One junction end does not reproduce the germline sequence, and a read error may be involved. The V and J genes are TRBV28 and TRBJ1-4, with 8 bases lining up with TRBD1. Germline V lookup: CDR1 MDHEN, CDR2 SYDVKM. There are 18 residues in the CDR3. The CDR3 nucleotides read TGTGCCAGCAGCCCACTTATACCCACCCACACAATTGCAGGGACAGGCACGTTT. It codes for CASSPLIPTHTIAGTGTF.

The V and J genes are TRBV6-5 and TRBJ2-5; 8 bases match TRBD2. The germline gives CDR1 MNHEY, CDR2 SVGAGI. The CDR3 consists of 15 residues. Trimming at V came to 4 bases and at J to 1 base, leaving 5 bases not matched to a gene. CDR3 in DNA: TGTGCCAGCAGTTTGAGCGGGAGTGGCCAAGAGACCCAGTACTTC. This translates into CASSLSGSGQETQYF.

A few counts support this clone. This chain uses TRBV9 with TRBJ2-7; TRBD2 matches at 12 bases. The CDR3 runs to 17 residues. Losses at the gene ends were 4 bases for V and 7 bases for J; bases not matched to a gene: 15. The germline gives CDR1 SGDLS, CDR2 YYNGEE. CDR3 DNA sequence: TGTGCCAGCAGCCTCTCCCTGACTAGCGGGAGTGGAGGGGAGCAGTACTTC. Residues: CASSLSLTSGSGGEQYF.

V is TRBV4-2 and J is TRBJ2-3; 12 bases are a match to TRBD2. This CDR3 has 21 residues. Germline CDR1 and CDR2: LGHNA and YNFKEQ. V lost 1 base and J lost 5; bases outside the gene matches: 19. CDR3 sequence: CASSQVDWLAGGPDQVDTQYF. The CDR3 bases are TGTGCCAGCAGCCAAGTTGATTGGCTAGCGGGGGGGCCCGATCAGGTAGATACGCAGTATTTT.

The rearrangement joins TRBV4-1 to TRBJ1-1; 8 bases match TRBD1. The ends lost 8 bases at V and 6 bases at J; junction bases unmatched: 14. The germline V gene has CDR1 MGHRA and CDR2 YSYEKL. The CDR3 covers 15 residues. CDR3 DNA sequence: TGCGCCAGCTCCCCTTCCGGGACAGGATGGTCTGAAGCTTTCTTT. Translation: CASSPSGTGWSEAFF.

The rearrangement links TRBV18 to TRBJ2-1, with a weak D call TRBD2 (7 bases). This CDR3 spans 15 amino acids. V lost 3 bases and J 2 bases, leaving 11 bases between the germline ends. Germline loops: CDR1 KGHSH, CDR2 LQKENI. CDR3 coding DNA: TGTGCCAGCTCACCTTCGGGGGGCCCCTACAATGAGCAGTTCTTC. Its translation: CASSPSGGPYNEQFF.

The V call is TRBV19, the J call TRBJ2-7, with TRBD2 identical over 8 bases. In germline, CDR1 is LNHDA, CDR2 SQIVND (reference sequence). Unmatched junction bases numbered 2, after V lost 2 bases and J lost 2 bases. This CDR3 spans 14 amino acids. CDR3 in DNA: TGTGCCAGTAGTATAACGGGGGGGACCTACGAGCAGTACTTC. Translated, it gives CASSITGGTYEQYF.

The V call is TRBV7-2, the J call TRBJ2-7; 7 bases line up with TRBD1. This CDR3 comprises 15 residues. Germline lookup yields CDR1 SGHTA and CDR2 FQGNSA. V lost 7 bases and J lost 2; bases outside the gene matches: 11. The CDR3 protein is CASTDPGTATYEQYF. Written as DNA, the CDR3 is TGTGCCAGCACCGACCCCGGGACAGCTACCTACGAGCAGTACTTC. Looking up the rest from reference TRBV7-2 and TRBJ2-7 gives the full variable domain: GAGVSQSPSNKVTEKGKDVELRCDPISGHTALYWYRQSLGQGLEFLIYFQGNSAPDKSGLPSDRFSAERTGGSVSTLTIQRTQQEDSAVYLCASTDPGTATYEQYFGPGTRLTVT.

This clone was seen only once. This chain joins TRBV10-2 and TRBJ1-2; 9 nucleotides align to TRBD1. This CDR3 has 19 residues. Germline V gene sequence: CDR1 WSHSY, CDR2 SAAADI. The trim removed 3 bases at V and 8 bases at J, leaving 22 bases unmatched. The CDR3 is CASSDTAIGLGTGFYGYTF. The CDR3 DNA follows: TGCGCCAGCAGTGACACAGCGATCGGGCTCGGGACAGGGTTTTACGGCTACACCTTC.

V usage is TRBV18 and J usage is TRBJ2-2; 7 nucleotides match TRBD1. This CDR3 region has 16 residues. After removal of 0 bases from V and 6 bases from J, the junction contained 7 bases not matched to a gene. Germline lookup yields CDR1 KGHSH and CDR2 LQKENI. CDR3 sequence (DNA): TGTGCCAGCTCACCACCCCATGACAGGGCGGCCGGGGAGCTGTTTTTT. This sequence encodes CASSPPHDRAAGELFF.

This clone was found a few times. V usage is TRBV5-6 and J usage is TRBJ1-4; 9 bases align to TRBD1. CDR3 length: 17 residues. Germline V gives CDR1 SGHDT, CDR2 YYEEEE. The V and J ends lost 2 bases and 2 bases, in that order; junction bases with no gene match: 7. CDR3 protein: CASSFTGGAGTNEKLFF. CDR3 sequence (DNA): TGTGCCAGCAGCTTTACAGGGGGCGCTGGGACTAATGAAAAACTGTTTTTT.

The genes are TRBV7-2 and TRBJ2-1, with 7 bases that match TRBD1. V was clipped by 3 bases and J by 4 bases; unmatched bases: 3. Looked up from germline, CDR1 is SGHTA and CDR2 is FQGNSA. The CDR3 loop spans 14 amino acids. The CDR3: CASSLLTGYNEQFF. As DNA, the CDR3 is TGTGCCAGCAGCTTGTTGACAGGGTACAATGAGCAGTTCTTC.

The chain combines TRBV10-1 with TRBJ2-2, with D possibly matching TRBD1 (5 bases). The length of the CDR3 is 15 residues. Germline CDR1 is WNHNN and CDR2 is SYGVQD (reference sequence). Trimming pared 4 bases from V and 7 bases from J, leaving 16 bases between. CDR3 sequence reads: CASSAGVGARGELFF. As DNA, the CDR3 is TGCGCCAGCAGTGCTGGTGTTGGGGCTCGCGGGGAGCTGTTTTTT.

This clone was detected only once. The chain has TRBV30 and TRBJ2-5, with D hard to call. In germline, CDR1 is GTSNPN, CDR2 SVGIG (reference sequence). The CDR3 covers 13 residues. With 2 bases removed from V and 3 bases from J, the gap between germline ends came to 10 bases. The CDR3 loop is CAWSLGDKETQYF. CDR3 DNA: TGTGCCTGGAGTCTCGGAGATAAAGAGACCCAGTACTTC.

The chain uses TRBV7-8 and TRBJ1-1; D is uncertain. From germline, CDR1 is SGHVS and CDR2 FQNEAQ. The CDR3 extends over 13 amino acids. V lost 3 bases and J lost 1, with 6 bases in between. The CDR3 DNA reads TGTGCCAGCAGCTTCAACCCGAACACTGAAGCTTTCTTT. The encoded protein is CASSFNPNTEAFF.

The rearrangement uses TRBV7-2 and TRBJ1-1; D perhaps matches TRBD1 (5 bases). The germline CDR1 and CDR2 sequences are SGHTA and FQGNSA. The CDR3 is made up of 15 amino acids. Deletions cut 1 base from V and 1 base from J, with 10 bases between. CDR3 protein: CASSLVGGSNTEAFF. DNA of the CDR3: TGTGCCAGCAGCTTAGTGGGGGGGTCGAACACTGAAGCTTTCTTT. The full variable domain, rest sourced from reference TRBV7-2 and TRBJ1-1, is GAGVSQSPSNKVTEKGKDVELRCDPISGHTALYWYRQSLGQGLEFLIYFQGNSAPDKSGLPSDRFSAERTGGSVSTLTIQRTQQEDSAVYLCASSLVGGSNTEAFFGQGTRLTVV.

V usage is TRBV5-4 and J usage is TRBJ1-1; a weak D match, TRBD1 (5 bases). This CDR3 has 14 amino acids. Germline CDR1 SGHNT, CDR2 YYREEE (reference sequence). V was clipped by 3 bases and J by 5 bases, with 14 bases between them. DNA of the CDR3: TGTGCCAGCAGCTCGCAGGGTCAGAGTACTGAAGCTTTCTTT. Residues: CASSSQGQSTEAFF. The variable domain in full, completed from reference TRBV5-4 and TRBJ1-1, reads ETGVTQSPTHLIKTRGQQVTLRCSSQSGHNTVSWYQQALGQGPQFIFQYYREEENGRGNFPPRFSGLQFPNYSSELNVNALELDDSALYLCASSSQGQSTEAFFGQGTRLTVV.

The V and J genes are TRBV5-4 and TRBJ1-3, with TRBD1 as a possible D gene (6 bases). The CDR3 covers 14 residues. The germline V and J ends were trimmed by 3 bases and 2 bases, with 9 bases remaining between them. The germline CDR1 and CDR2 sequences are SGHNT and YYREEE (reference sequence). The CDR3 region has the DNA TGTGCCAGCAGCTCGACAGGAACTGGAAACACCATATATTTT. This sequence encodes CASSSTGTGNTIYF.

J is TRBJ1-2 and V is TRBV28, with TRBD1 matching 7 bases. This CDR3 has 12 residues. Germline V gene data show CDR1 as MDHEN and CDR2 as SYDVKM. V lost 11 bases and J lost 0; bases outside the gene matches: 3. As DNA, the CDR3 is TGTGCCTGCGGACAGGCTAACTATGGCTACACCTTC. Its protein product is CACGQANYGYTF.

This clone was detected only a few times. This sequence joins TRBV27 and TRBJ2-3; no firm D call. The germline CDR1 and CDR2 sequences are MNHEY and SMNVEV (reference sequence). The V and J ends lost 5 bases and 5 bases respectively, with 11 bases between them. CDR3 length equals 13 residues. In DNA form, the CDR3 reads TGTGCCAGCAGTCCCTTGACTCTAGATACGCAGTATTTT. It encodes CASSPLTLDTQYF.

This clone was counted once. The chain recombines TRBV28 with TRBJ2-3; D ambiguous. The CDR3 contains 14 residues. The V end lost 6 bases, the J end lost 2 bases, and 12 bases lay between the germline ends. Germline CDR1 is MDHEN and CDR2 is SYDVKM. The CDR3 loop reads CASRPMSITDTQYF. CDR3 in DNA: TGTGCCAGCAGGCCCATGTCTATCACAGATACGCAGTATTTT.

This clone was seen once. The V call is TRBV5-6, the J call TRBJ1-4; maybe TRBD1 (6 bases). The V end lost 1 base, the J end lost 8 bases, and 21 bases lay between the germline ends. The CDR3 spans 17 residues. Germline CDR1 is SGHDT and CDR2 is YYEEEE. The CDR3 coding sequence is TGTGCCAGCAGCTTGACGTCGGGCAGGGGAGTGAGAGAAAAACTGTTTTTT. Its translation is CASSLTSGRGVREKLFF.

CDR3 sequence (DNA): TGTGCCAGTCGGGGCAATGAGCAGTTCTTC. The encoded protein is CASRGNEQFF. The V and J genes are TRBV2 and TRBJ2-1, with a weak D call TRBD2 (5 bases). Germline V gene lookup returns CDR1 SNHLY and CDR2 FYNNEI. Trimming removed 9 bases from V and 6 bases from J, with 6 bases in between. This CDR3 is built from 10 residues.

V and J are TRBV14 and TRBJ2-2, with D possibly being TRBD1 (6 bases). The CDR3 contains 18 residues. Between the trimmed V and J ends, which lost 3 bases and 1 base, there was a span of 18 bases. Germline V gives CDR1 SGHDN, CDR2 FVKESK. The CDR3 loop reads CASSQTAGQFMNTGELFF. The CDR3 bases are TGTGCCAGCAGCCAGACCGCTGGACAGTTTATGAACACCGGGGAGCTGTTTTTT.

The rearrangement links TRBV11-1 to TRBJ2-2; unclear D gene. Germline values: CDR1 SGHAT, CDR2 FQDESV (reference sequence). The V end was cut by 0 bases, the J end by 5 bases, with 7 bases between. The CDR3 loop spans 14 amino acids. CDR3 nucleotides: TGTGCCAGCAGCTTAGCAAGGAAAACCGGGGAGCTGTTTTTT. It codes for CASSLARKTGELFF.

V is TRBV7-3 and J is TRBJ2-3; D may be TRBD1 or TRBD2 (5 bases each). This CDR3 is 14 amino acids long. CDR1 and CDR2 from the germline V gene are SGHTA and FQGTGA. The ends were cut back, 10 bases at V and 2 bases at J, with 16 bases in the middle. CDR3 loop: CATSPGPNTDTQYF. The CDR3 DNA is TGTGCCACCTCCCCGGGACCCAACACAGATACGCAGTATTTT.

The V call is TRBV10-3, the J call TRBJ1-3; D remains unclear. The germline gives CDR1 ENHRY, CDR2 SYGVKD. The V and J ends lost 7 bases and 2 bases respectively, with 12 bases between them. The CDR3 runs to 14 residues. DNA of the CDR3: TGTGCCATCATACACGAGAATGCTGGAAACACCATATATTTT. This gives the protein CAIIHENAGNTIYF.

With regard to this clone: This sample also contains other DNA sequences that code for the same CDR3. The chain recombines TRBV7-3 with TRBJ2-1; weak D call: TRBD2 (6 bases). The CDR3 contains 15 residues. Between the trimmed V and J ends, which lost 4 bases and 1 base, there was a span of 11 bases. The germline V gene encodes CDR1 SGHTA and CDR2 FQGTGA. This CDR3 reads CASSSTGLSYNEQFF. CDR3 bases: TGTGCCAGCAGCTCTACGGGACTGTCCTACAATGAGCAGTTCTTC.